Included here is one T cell receptor (beta chain) sequence, with context. The antigen is unknown. In the original analysis: Conventional T cell pools: 95,000 to 120,000 distinct patient, 130,000 to 150,000 donor TCRbeta sequences. Assay: immunoSEQ multiplex PCR; the TCRdb copy retains only in-frame clones and omits some. D and trimming were read from the DNA, whereas the V and J calls and clone size are those reported in that table. In the table there are about 21,000 clones, around 97% of which are singletons. These data come from a study of B cell selection in AIRE deficiency. Whole-study findings and limits: Shared Treg sequences had shorter CDR3s, biased toward rearrangements with few non-templated insertions. Only about 9.3% of approximately 3,700 shared Treg sequences were patient-specific; 31.6% healthy-specific.

The germline V and J ends were trimmed by 6 bases and 0 bases, with 19 bases remaining between them. This CDR3 spans 17 amino acids. CDR1 MNHEY and CDR2 SMNVEV come from the germline V gene (reference sequence). Sorting defined conventional CD4 T cells as CD4+CD127+. The source of this sequence is a human donor with AIRE deficiency. The specimen was conventional CD4+ T cells sorted from PBMCs. The chain recombines TRBV27 with TRBJ2-3; possibly TRBD2 for D (5 bases). The chain's CDR3 is CASSPLGGADSTDTQYF. CDR3 bases: TGTGCCAGCAGCCCTCTTGGCGGAGCGGACAGCACAGATACGCAGTATTTT.